The 6 T cell receptor beta chains given below trace back to one sample, sequenced in a study of blood T cell repertoires in COVID-19. TCRdb keeps only in-frame clones here, not all; method: immunoSEQ multiplex PCR. The sample includes over 120,000 clones, 65% to 80% of them seen just once. The material sequenced was peripheral blood. Receptors originate from a woman aged 60-75 years with acute or convalescent COVID-19.

V gene TRBV28 combines with J gene TRBJ1-2; TRBD1 matches at 8 bases. Looked up from germline, CDR1 is MDHEN and CDR2 is SYDVKM. Trimming cost V 3 bases and J 6 bases; bases outside gene matches: 15. The CDR3 covers 17 residues. Written as DNA, the CDR3 is TGTGCCAGCAGTTTCGGGACAGTGGCCAGGGGGCTAGATGGCTACACCTTC. Its translation: CASSFGTVARGLDGYTF.

The V and J genes are TRBV10-2 and TRBJ2-7; D perhaps matches TRBD2 (5 bases). Deletions cut 6 bases from V and 3 bases from J, with 9 bases between. The length of the CDR3 is 12 residues. Germline V gives CDR1 WSHSY, CDR2 SAAADI. The CDR3 sequence is CASSPRDYEQYF. DNA of the CDR3: TGCGCCAGCAGCCCACGGGACTACGAGCAGTACTTC.

This clone was seen a few times. The chain uses TRBV6-5 and TRBJ1-5, with unresolved D. The CDR3 has 14 residues. In germline, CDR1 is MNHEY, CDR2 SVGAGI. V lost 3 bases to trimming and J lost 5 bases, with 11 bases between them. The DNA for the CDR3 is TGTGCCAGCAGTTATTCAGGCCGTCATCAGCCCCAGCATTTT. It is translated as CASSYSGRHQPQHF.

This clone was picked up one time. The V call is TRBV19, the J call TRBJ2-7, with 7 positions matching TRBD2. CDR3 size: 16 residues. Germline lookup yields CDR1 LNHDA and CDR2 SQIVND (reference sequence). Trimming took 2 bases from V and 2 from J; bases not matched to a gene: 9. In DNA form, the CDR3 reads TGTGCCAGTAGTATAAGTGGAACGGGACTAACCTACGAGCAGTACTTC. It translates to CASSISGTGLTYEQYF.

This chain links TRBV7-3 with TRBJ2-1, with 15 bases that match TRBD2. With 5 bases clipped from V and 8 bases from J, the junction kept 7 bases outside the gene matches. The germline V gene encodes CDR1 SGHTA and CDR2 FQGTGA. The CDR3 is 16 amino acids. The CDR3 bases are TGTGCCAGCAGCCCCGGGACTAGCGGGAGGAGGGATGAGCAGTTCTTC. Translated: CASSPGTSGRRDEQFF.

This chain uses TRBV6-6 with TRBJ2-3, with D possibly being TRBD2 (5 bases). CDR3 length equals 16 residues. With 4 bases removed from V and 1 base from J, the gap between germline ends came to 15 bases. Looked up from germline, CDR1 is MNHNY and CDR2 is SVGAGI (reference sequence). The CDR3 DNA reads as TGTGCCAGCAGTTCCTGGGATGTCGGGGGCACAGATACGCAGTATTTT. Protein: CASSSWDVGGTDTQYF.